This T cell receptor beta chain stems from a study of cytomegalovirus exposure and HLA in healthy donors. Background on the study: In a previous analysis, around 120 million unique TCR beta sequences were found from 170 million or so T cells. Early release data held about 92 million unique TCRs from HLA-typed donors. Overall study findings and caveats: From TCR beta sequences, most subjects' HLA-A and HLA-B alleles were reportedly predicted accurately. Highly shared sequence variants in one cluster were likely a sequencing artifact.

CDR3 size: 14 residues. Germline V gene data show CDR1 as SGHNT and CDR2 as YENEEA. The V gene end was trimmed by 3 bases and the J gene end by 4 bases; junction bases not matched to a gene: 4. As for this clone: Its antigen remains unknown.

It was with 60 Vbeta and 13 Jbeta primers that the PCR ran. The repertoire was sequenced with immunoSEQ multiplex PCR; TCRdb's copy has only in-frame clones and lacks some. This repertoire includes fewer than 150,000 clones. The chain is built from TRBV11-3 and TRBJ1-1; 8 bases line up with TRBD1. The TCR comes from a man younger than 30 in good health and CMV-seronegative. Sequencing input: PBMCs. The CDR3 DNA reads TGTGCCAGCAGCTTGACAGGGGTTGGCACTGAAGCTTTCTTT. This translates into CASSLTGVGTEAFF. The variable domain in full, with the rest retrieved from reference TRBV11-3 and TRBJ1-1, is EAGVVQSPRYKIIEKKQPVAFWCNPISGHNTLYWYLQNLGQGPELLIRYENEEAVDDSQLPKDRFSAERLKGVDSTLKIQPAELGDSAVYLCASSLTGVGTEAFFGQGTRLTVV.